This T cell receptor beta chain was sequenced during a study of blood T cell repertoires in COVID-19. On the study more broadly: The United States, Italy and Spain provided the acute and convalescent COVID-19 samples. T cells, B-cell-depleted T cells, or PBMCs provided the cDNA or gDNA that served as material.

Germline V gives CDR1 GTSNPN, CDR2 SVGIG (reference sequence). V was trimmed by 4 bases and J by 4 bases, leaving 13 bases between them. The CDR3 has 14 amino acids. Per the study methods: Scientists estimated how many nucleated cells there were by amplifying reference gene primers. Clones were sequenced by immunoSEQ multiplex PCR, and TCRdb holds only the in-frame ones, with some missing. V and J calls and clone size are copied from that table; D and trimming were computed from the DNA. The sample includes around 100,000 clones, more than 75% of them seen just once. The J gene is TRBJ1-4, the V gene TRBV30; tentatively, D is TRBD1 (6 bases). Sequencing input: peripheral blood. This TCR derives from a man over 45 with active or convalescent COVID-19. Written as DNA, the CDR3 is TGTGCCTGGACAGGGGACCCCCTTAATGAAAAACTGTTTTTT. As protein: CAWTGDPLNEKLFF.